There are a few counts of the clone carrying this T cell receptor beta chain. Its antigen is unidentified. Together with a sample-barcoded 5' primer, a J-beta primer mix was included in a second PCR lasting about 7 to 12 cycles. TCRdb reprocessed the 5' RACE reads with MiXCR, giving one entry per CDR3 protein. This sample has fewer than 900,000 distinct CDR3 sequences, with 36% found just once. These data belong to a study of blood T cells in healthy people across ages. Study-wide results and caveats: Strongly correlated with naive T cell percentage was TCR beta diversity. Measured against age, TCR beta diversity per million T cells decreased in a roughly linear manner. The lack of PBMC sorting stopped any conclusive naive versus antigen-experienced comparison.

Germline lookup yields CDR1 SGHVS and CDR2 FNYEAQ. Trimming removed 5 bases from V and 7 bases from J; junction bases left unmatched: 14. The CDR3 length is 17 residues. The clonotype was recovered from a young man in good health. Sequenced material: blood. This sequence joins TRBV7-6 and TRBJ2-2, with 9 bases that match TRBD1. CDR3 nucleotides: TGTGCCAGCAGCCCCCAGTCGGGACAGGGTATTAACGGGGAGCTGTTTTTT. As protein: CASSPQSGQGINGELFF.